Shown below are 15 T cell receptor beta chains from a single sample sequenced in a study of blood T cell repertoires in COVID-19. The assay was immunoSEQ multiplex PCR, and TCRdb's table has in-frame clones only and misses some. The table lists some 150,000 clones, 86% of them singletons. Sequenced material: peripheral blood. The receptors were gathered from a woman of 80 years or more in a cohort sampled during active or convalescent COVID-19.

A remark on this clone: The junction and the germline gene differ at one end; a read error may be behind it. The chain links TRBV7-7 to TRBJ2-5, with D perhaps matching TRBD1 (7 bases). The CDR3 spans 15 residues. CDR1 and CDR2 (germline): SSHAT, FNYEAQ (reference sequence). The CDR3 nucleotides are TGTGCTAGCAGCTTAGGGGGGACAGTTCAAGAGACCCAGTACTTC. Amino acids: CASSLGGTVQETQYF.

This clone was observed a few times. This chain connects TRBV28 to TRBJ2-7; TRBD2 agrees at 8 bases. The CDR3 consists of 14 residues. Germline lookup yields CDR1 MDHEN and CDR2 SYDVKM. V lost 2 bases, J lost 4 bases, and 4 bases stayed unmatched. The CDR3 is CASSLKSGRYEQYV. Here the CDR3 DNA reads TGTGCCAGCAGTTTAAAGAGCGGGAGATACGAGCAGTACGTC.

CDR3 sequence: CASRNFHGTGGNYGYTF. CDR3 coding DNA: TGTGCCAGCAGAAATTTCCATGGGACAGGGGGGAACTATGGCTACACCTTC. V and J are TRBV25-1 and TRBJ1-2; 11 bases fit TRBD1. Germline lookup yields CDR1 MGHDK and CDR2 SYGVNS. The ends lost 6 bases at V and 2 bases at J; junction bases unmatched: 11. The CDR3 has 17 residues.

This chain joins TRBV27 and TRBJ2-1; 7 nucleotides match TRBD1. CDR3 length: 16 residues. The V gene's germline CDR1 is MNHEY and CDR2 SMNVEV (reference sequence). V shed 9 bases and J 7 bases; nucleotides not matched to a gene: 18. CDR3 nucleotide sequence: TGTGCCAGTTCATTCAGCGTCGGACAGGTTCTAAATGAGCAGTTCTTC. Translated, it gives CASSFSVGQVLNEQFF.

The V call is TRBV13, the J call TRBJ2-5; D not resolved. The CDR3 runs 13 residues. Germline V gives CDR1 PRHDT, CDR2 FYEKMQ (reference sequence). Trimming stripped 0 bases from V and 5 bases from J, with 7 bases between. CDR3 protein: CASSLGTTETQYF. CDR3 DNA sequence: TGTGCCAGCAGCTTAGGGACAACGGAGACCCAGTACTTC.

This chain uses TRBV19 with TRBJ2-4; perhaps TRBD1 as D (6 bases). V lost 2 bases and J lost 14, with 16 bases in between. This CDR3 comprises 13 residues. CDR1 LNHDA and CDR2 SQIVND come from the germline V gene (reference sequence). CDR3 DNA sequence: TGTGCCAGTAGTATAATAGGACAGCCCGGGGAGTACTTC. Protein: CASSIIGQPGEYF.

The V gene is TRBV7-2, the J gene TRBJ2-7; perhaps TRBD1 as D (5 bases). The V gene's germline CDR1 is SGHTA and CDR2 FQGNSA. The CDR3 consists of 14 residues. V lost 3 bases to trimming and J lost 2 bases, with 11 bases between them. CDR3 sequence reads: CASSFDPGTYEQYF. The CDR3 DNA sequence: TGTGCCAGCAGCTTCGATCCAGGGACCTACGAGCAGTACTTC.

CDR3 sequence: CASSFRLIGRKGYTF. The CDR3, as DNA: TGTGCCAGCAGCTTTCGCCTTATTGGGCGTAAGGGCTACACCTTC. The chain employs TRBV11-2 and TRBJ1-2, with D unresolved. The V end was cut by 3 bases, the J end by 8 bases, with 19 bases between. The CDR3 is 15 residues long. Germline V gene lookup returns CDR1 SGHAT and CDR2 FQNNGV.

This sequence joins TRBV3-1 (or the pseudogene TRBV3-2) and TRBJ2-1; D is unresolved. This CDR3 comprises 14 residues. Germline V gene sequence: CDR1 LGHDT, CDR2 YNNKEL (reference sequence). V gave up 1 base and J gave up 5 bases, with 9 bases separating them. The CDR3 DNA sequence: TGTGCCAGCAGCCAAGGTCTAGAAAACAATGAGCAGTTCTTC. It encodes CASSQGLENNEQFF.

The rearrangement uses TRBV6-5 and TRBJ2-7, with 8 bases identical to TRBD1. V lost 7 bases and J lost 1; bases outside the gene matches: 6. Germline CDR1 reads MNHEY; CDR2 reads SVGAGI. This CDR3 is built from 14 residues. CDR3: CASTRRDRSYEQYF. In nucleotides, the CDR3 is TGTGCCAGCACACGGAGGGACAGGTCCTACGAGCAGTACTTC.

V usage is TRBV7-9 and J usage is TRBJ2-5, with 11 bases identical to TRBD1. J lost 4 bases, V lost 5 bases, and 9 bases had no gene match. The CDR3 totals 16 residues. Germline values: CDR1 SEHNR, CDR2 FQNEAQ (reference sequence). CDR3 sequence (DNA): TGTGCCAGCAGCCGCCCGGACAGGGGGCGAGGAGAGACCCAGTACTTC. It codes for CASSRPDRGRGETQYF.

This clone turned up a few times. This chain connects TRBV7-8 to TRBJ2-3, with 12 bases that match TRBD2. Per germline, CDR1 SGHVS and CDR2 FQNEAQ. CDR3 length: 16 residues. The V and J ends lost 5 bases and 1 base, in that order; junction bases with no gene match: 4. The CDR3 nucleotides are TGTGCCAGCAGCCCCAGGACTAGCGGGGGCACAGATACGCAGTATTTT. This codes for CASSPRTSGGTDTQYF. The variable domain in full, with the rest retrieved from reference TRBV7-8 and TRBJ2-3, is GAGVSQSPRYKVAKRGQDVALRCDPISGHVSLFWYQQALGQGPEFLTYFQNEAQLDKSGLPSDRFFAERPEGSVSTLKIQRTQQEDSAVYLCASSPRTSGGTDTQYFGPGTRLTVL.

J is TRBJ1-6 and V is TRBV4-1, with 10 bases that match TRBD1. The CDR3 loop spans 18 amino acids. The V segment lost 0 bases and the J segment 2 bases; nucleotides outside the gene matches: 4. Looked up from germline, CDR1 is MGHRA and CDR2 is YSYEKL. The CDR3 nucleotides read TGCGCCAGCAGCCAAGATGACAGGGGGCCCCCCTATAATTCACCCCTCCACTTT. Translation gives CASSQDDRGPPYNSPLHF.

This sequence joins TRBV9 and TRBJ2-3, with 14 bases aligning to TRBD2. With 4 bases clipped from V and 6 bases from J, the junction kept 10 bases outside the gene matches. CDR3 length: 17 residues. Germline CDR1 is SGDLS and CDR2 is YYNGEE. Here the CDR3 reads CASSPRTSGGPEDTQYF. As DNA, the CDR3 is TGTGCCAGCAGCCCCCGGACTAGCGGGGGGCCAGAGGATACGCAGTATTTT.

This clone was seen just once. This sequence joins TRBV18 and TRBJ2-2; no clear D gene. V lost 6 bases, J lost 0 bases, and 14 bases lay in between. Germline-derived CDR1 and CDR2 are KGHSH and LQKENI. This CDR3 has 16 amino acids. The CDR3 DNA reads as TGTGCCAGCTCCCCCCCTGTAGCCGCGAACACCGGGGAGCTGTTTTTT. Translating it yields CASSPPVAANTGELFF.